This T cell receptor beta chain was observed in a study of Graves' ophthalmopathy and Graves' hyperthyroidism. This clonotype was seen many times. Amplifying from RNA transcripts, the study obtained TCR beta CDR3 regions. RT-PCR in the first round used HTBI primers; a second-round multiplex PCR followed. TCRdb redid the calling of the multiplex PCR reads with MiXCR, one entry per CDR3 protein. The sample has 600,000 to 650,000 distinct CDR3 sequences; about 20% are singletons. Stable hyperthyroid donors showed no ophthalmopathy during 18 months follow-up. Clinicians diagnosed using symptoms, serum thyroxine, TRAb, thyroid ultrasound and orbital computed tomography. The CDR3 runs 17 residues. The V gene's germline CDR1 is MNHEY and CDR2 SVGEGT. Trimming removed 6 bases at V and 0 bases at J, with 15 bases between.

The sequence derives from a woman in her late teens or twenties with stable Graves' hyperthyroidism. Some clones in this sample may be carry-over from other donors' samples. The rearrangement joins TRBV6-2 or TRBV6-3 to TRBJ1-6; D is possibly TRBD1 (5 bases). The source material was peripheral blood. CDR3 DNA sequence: TGTGCCAGCAGAACCGCCAGGGCGAGCTCCTATAATTCACCCCTCCACTTT. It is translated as CASRTARASSYNSPLHF.